These 19 T cell receptor beta chains came from one sample sequenced in a study of PD-L1 blockade in urothelial cancer. Repertoires were generated with immunoSEQ multiplex PCR, while TCRdb's copy carries only in-frame clones and drops some. The table has 25,000 to 40,000 clones, 84% seen once; the top ten hold 30%. The sequencing here drew on PBMCs, taken around atezolizumab (anti-PD-L1) treatment. These receptors were obtained from a man in his sixties with urothelial cancer.

V gene TRBV7-6 combines with J gene TRBJ1-5; TRBD1 aligns across 7 bases. J lost 4 bases, V lost 1 base, and 4 bases had no gene match. CDR1 is SGHVS, CDR2 FNYEAQ, per germline. The CDR3 sequence is 15 residues long. The CDR3 DNA sequence: TGTGCCAGCAGCTTAGACAGGGGTGGAAATCAGCCCCAGCATTTT. Encoded protein: CASSLDRGGNQPQHF.

This chain joins TRBV5-6 and TRBJ1-1; 8 bases are shared with TRBD1. J gave up 14 bases and V 4 bases, and 10 bases lay outside the gene matches. The CDR3 consists of 12 residues. Germline CDR1 and CDR2: SGHDT and YYEEEE. The CDR3 is CASSQVTGERFF. CDR3 DNA: TGTGCCAGCAGCCAAGTGACAGGGGAGCGGTTCTTT.

The gene calls are TRBV19 and TRBJ2-5; possible D gene TRBD2, 7 bases. V was shortened by 6 bases and J by 5 bases, with 22 bases between the two germline ends. The CDR3 extends over 16 amino acids. Germline values: CDR1 LNHDA, CDR2 SQIVND (reference sequence). The CDR3 DNA is TGTGCCAGTAGGAAGACCACAGGAGGGGGGGGCGAGACCCAGTACTTC. Protein sequence: CASRKTTGGGGETQYF.

On this clone itself: Relative to the germline gene, one junction end is altered; a read error may explain this. The CDR3 is CASSSRDRVSENTIYF. In nucleotides, the CDR3 is TGTGCCAGCTCAAGCCGGGACAGGGTATCTGAAAACACCATATATTTT. This sequence joins TRBV18 and TRBJ1-3; 9 nucleotides agree with TRBD1. The length of the CDR3 is 16 residues. Germline V gene sequence: CDR1 KGHSH, CDR2 LQKENI.

This clone was detected once. The chain combines TRBV5-6 with TRBJ1-4; D gene unclear. The CDR3 covers 16 residues. V gave up 0 bases and J gave up 0 bases, with 9 bases separating them. The germline V gene encodes CDR1 SGHDT and CDR2 YYEEEE. CDR3 amino acids: CASSLVTETTNEKLFF. DNA for the CDR3: TGTGCCAGCAGCTTGGTGACGGAGACAACTAATGAAAAACTGTTTTTT.

The chain has TRBV10-1 and TRBJ2-2, with D possibly matching TRBD1 (5 bases). Germline V gives CDR1 WNHNN, CDR2 SYGVQD (reference sequence). The CDR3 has 16 amino acids. The V gene lost 4 bases and the J gene lost 2 bases, with 14 bases spanning the gap. The CDR3 DNA follows: TGCGCCAGCAGTGGAGGTTTGCAGGGCAACACCGGGGAGCTGTTTTTT. Residues: CASSGGLQGNTGELFF.

The chain employs TRBV10-3 and TRBJ2-1; D perhaps matches TRBD1 (6 bases). This CDR3 has 15 residues. Trimming pared 4 bases from V and 5 bases from J, leaving 15 bases between. From germline, CDR1 is ENHRY and CDR2 SYGVKD. CDR3 in amino acids: CAISGRQEGHNEQFF. CDR3 bases: TGTGCCATCAGTGGCCGACAGGAAGGCCACAATGAGCAGTTCTTC.

This clone was detected only a few times. The chain links TRBV7-2 to TRBJ2-7, with no clear D. The CDR3 length is 12 residues. Germline CDR1 SGHTA, CDR2 FQGNSA. Trimming took off 1 base at V and 6 bases at J, with 7 bases between the two ends. This CDR3 is CASSLGLVEQYF. In nucleotides, the CDR3 is TGTGCCAGCAGCTTAGGGCTAGTCGAGCAGTACTTC.

The chain is built from TRBV5-1 and TRBJ2-3, with D perhaps matching TRBD2 (6 bases). Trimming cost V 0 bases and J 6 bases, with 14 bases left between them. CDR1 SGHRS and CDR2 YFSETQ come from the germline V gene. CDR3 length equals 15 residues. The CDR3 nucleotides are TGCGCCAGCAGCTTGGAGACGGGAGTGGCGGATACGCAGTATTTT. It translates to CASSLETGVADTQYF.

V usage is TRBV2 and J usage is TRBJ2-5; 9 nucleotides match TRBD2. The CDR3 is 16 residues long. V lost 8 bases to trimming and J lost 1 base; unmatched junction nucleotides: 11. CDR1 is SNHLY and CDR2 is FYNNEI in the germline V gene. For the CDR3, the DNA is TGTGCCAGCGGTTCGGGGCGGGGGGGATTCCAAGAGACCCAGTACTTC. Translating it yields CASGSGRGGFQETQYF.

The chain uses TRBV7-6 and TRBJ2-7, with 16 positions matching TRBD2. The CDR3 runs 15 residues. Trimming cost V 7 bases and J 2 bases; bases outside gene matches: 2. Germline V lookup: CDR1 SGHVS, CDR2 FNYEAQ. The CDR3 loop is CASKGLAGGTYEQYF. CDR3 nucleotide sequence: TGTGCCAGCAAGGGACTAGCGGGAGGGACCTACGAGCAGTACTTC.

The chain uses TRBV4-2 and TRBJ1-1, with D possibly TRBD1 on 5 matching bases. CDR3 size: 16 residues. CDR1 is LGHNA and CDR2 is YNFKEQ in the germline V gene. The ends were cut back, 4 bases at V and 4 bases at J, with 19 bases in the middle. CDR3 sequence (DNA): TGTGCCAGCAGCCCTGAACGGGGGGAGGGGCGCACTGAAGCTTTCTTT. This encodes CASSPERGEGRTEAFF.

V gene TRBV11-2 combines with J gene TRBJ2-1; TRBD1 aligns across 7 bases. The length of the CDR3 is 15 residues. V lost 5 bases, J lost 12 bases, and 16 bases stayed unmatched. Per germline, CDR1 SGHAT and CDR2 FQNNGV. Here the CDR3 DNA reads TGTGCCAGCAGCAGAGGGGGACAGTCCATAGTTGGGCAGTTCTTC. Translation gives CASSRGGQSIVGQFF. The full variable domain, rest sourced from reference TRBV11-2 and TRBJ2-1, is EAGVAQSPRYKIIEKRQSVAFWCNPISGHATLYWYQQILGQGPKLLIQFQNNGVVDDSQLPKDRFSAERLKGVDSTLKIQPAKLEDSAVYLCASSRGGQSIVGQFFGPGTRLTVL.

This clone was detected only once. The chain recombines TRBV7-2 with TRBJ1-2; weak D call: TRBD1 (6 bases). V lost 2 bases, J lost 6 bases, and 16 bases lay in between. Germline loops: CDR1 SGHTA, CDR2 FQGNSA. This CDR3 contains 15 residues. CDR3 amino acids: CASSLSGGYVDGYTF. CDR3 nucleotide sequence: TGTGCCAGCAGCTTATCGGGGGGCTATGTGGATGGCTACACCTTC.

Only one count was recorded for this clone. The chain joins TRBV5-1 to TRBJ1-1; weak D call: TRBD1 (5 bases). This CDR3 spans 13 amino acids. Trimming left V 2 bases short and J 1 base short, with 6 bases between. Germline CDR1 SGHRS, CDR2 YFSETQ. CDR3 residues: CASSFTGNTEAFF. The CDR3 coding sequence is TGCGCCAGCAGCTTCACAGGGAACACTGAAGCTTTCTTT.

The CDR3 region has the DNA TGTGCCAGCAGTCGGTCCGGGACAGGGGGAACCGGGGAGCTGTTTTTT. Translation: CASSRSGTGGTGELFF. This sequence joins TRBV25-1 and TRBJ2-2; TRBD1 agrees at 11 bases. In germline, CDR1 is MGHDK, CDR2 SYGVNS. Unmatched junction bases numbered 7, after V lost 5 bases and J lost 5 bases. This CDR3 has 16 residues.

The chain uses TRBV10-2 and TRBJ2-6; 9 nucleotides agree with TRBD1. The germline CDR1 and CDR2 sequences are WSHSY and SAAADI. This CDR3 comprises 18 residues. V lost 2 bases, J lost 1 base, and 6 bases stayed unmatched. CDR3 bases: TGCGCCAGCAGTGAGAGGAGACAGGGGGGATCTGGGGCCAACGTCCTGACTTTC. The encoded protein is CASSERRQGGSGANVLTF.

The table lists this clone with a few counts. The chain couples TRBV5-1 to TRBJ2-1; D possibly matches TRBD1 or TRBD2 (7 bases each). Trimming shortened V by 4 bases and J by 4 bases, and 15 bases separated the two germline ends. From germline, CDR1 is SGHRS and CDR2 YFSETQ. The CDR3 consists of 15 residues. The DNA for the CDR3 is TGCGCCAGCAGCCTGGGAGGGACAGAGTACAATGAGCAGTTCTTC. It encodes CASSLGGTEYNEQFF.

The V and J genes are TRBV7-2 and TRBJ2-2; 7 bases are shared with TRBD2. The CDR3 covers 14 residues. Germline trimming cut 6 bases from V and 4 bases from J; bases unmatched to any gene: 5. Germline-derived CDR1 and CDR2 are SGHTA and FQGNSA. The CDR3 sequence is CASRTTGGTGELFF. Here the CDR3 DNA reads TGTGCCAGCAGGACGACGGGGGGCACCGGGGAGCTGTTTTTT.